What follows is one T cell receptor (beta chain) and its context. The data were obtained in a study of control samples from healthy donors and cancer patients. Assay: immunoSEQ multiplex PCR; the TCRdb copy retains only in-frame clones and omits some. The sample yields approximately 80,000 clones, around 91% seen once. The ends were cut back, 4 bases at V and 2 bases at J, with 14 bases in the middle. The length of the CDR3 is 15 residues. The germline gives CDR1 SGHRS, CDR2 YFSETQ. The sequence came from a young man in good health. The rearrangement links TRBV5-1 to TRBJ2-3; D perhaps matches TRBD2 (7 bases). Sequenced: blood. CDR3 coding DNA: TGCGCCAGCAGCGAGGGGGACTATTACACAGATACGCAGTATTTT. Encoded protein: CASSEGDYYTDTQYF. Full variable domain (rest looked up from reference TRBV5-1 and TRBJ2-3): KAGVTQTPRYLIKTRGQQVTLSCSPISGHRSVSWYQQTPGQGLQFLFEYFSETQRNKGNFPGRFSGRQFSNSRSEMNVSTLELGDSALYLCASSEGDYYTDTQYFGPGTRLTVL.